The next 3 T cell receptor beta chains were all read from a single sample in a study of cytomegalovirus exposure and HLA in healthy donors (dated 2017 in TCRdb). The library was prepared using the immunoSEQ multiplex PCR assay. The multiplex PCR relied on a mix of 60 forward primers for TCR Vbeta segments and 13 reverse primers for TCR Jbeta segments. TCRdb took this table from immuneACCESS and kept in-frame rearrangements with V and J called. Such tables lack part of the clones; where checked against another copy, unresolved V genes explain under half of the gap, and the rest is unexplained. The sample yields approximately 130,000 clones; approximately 82% were counted once. The ten largest clones take up about 1.6% of the sample. The specimen sequenced was PBMCs. These receptors all come from a man aged 35-49 years in good health and CMV-seronegative.

The genes are TRBV29-1 and TRBJ1-1, with unresolved D. The germline V gene encodes CDR1 SQVTM and CDR2 ANQGSEA. V lost 3 bases to trimming and J lost 1 base, with 3 bases between them. The CDR3 is 11 amino acids. CDR3 protein: CSVDGNTEAFF. CDR3 nucleotide sequence: TGCAGCGTTGACGGGAACACTGAAGCTTTCTTT.

This clone has a handful of counts. The chain carries TRBV6-6 and TRBJ2-3, with D possibly being TRBD2 (5 bases). Trimming removed 8 bases at V and 3 bases at J, with 12 bases between. Germline V gene lookup returns CDR1 MNHNY and CDR2 SVGAGI (reference sequence). There are 13 residues in the CDR3. Here the CDR3 reads CASGVGDTDTQYF. The CDR3 bases are TGTGCCAGCGGGGTCGGGGATACAGATACGCAGTATTTT.

The chain uses TRBV5-1 and TRBJ2-1; D is undetermined. The CDR3 length is 15 residues. V was cut by 2 bases and J by 5 bases, with 14 bases left in between. Germline CDR1 reads SGHRS; CDR2 reads YFSETQ. The CDR3 DNA reads as TGCGCCAGCAGCTTAGTCCAGTCCCTTAACAATGAGCAGTTCTTC. This sequence encodes CASSLVQSLNNEQFF.